This is a list of T cell receptor beta chains from one sample in a study of blood T cell repertoires in COVID-19. The method was immunoSEQ multiplex PCR; TCRdb's version includes in-frame clones alone and lacks a portion of them. The sample gives around 300,000 clones, around 90% of which show up once; approximately 3% is in the top ten. The sample taken for sequencing was PBMCs or T cells enriched from blood (not recorded which). These receptors all stem from a woman aged 50 to 60 who had recovered from COVID-19. CDR3s include the opening cysteine and the closing phenylalanine or tryptophan. A D gene is named only where the DNA matches it firmly. Not every row has a clone size; where given, it reads once, few, many or a size class.

TRBD2,TRBJ2-7,-,TRBV7-2,TGTGCCAGCAGCTCCACTAGCGGGAGGGCGTACGAGCAGTACTTC,CASSSTSGRAYEQYF
-,TRBJ1-1,-,TRBV7-9,TGTGCCAGCAGCAACAGGGTGGTTGAGTCGTACACTGAAGCTTTCTTT,CASSNRVVESYTEAFF
-,TRBJ2-1,-,TRBV3-1/TRBV3-2,TGTGCCAGCAGCCAAGGATGGACTGGATCCTACAATGAGCAGTTCTTC,CASSQGWTGSYNEQFF
TRBD2,TRBJ2-7,few,TRBV6-5,TGTGCCAGCAGTTCCTGGACTAGCGGTAACTACGAGCAGTACTTC,CASSSWTSGNYEQYF
-,TRBJ1-3,-,TRBV5-1,TGCGCCAGCAGCTTGGGTTCAGGGCCCTCTGGAAACACCATATATTTT,CASSLGSGPSGNTIYF
TRBD2,TRBJ2-5,-,TRBV19,TGTGCCAGTAGTCCGGGGGGGGCTAGCGGGCTACAAGAGACCCAGTACTTC,CASSPGGASGLQETQYF
-,TRBJ1-4,-,TRBV14,TGTGCCAGCAGCCAAGGGAGGCCGCGCGTGGACCCAGAAAAACTGTTTTTT,CASSQGRPRVDPEKLFF
TRBD1,TRBJ2-5,-,TRBV28,TGTGCCAGCAAAGGACAGGGGGCGGTTTTGACCCAGTACTTC,CASKGQGAVLTQYF
TRBD2,TRBJ2-7,-,TRBV7-2,TGTGCCAGCAGCCCCCGGGGACTAGCGGGAGGTTACGAGCAGTACTTC,CASSPRGLAGGYEQYF
TRBD1,TRBJ2-7,once,TRBV2,TGTGCCAGCAGTGACCTGGGACAGAAAGACTACGAGCAGTACTTC,CASSDLGQKDYEQYF
-,TRBJ1-1,once,TRBV25-1,TGTGCCAGCAGTTACCCCGGCTCCCGGGGCACTGAAGCTTTCTTT,CASSYPGSRGTEAFF
TRBD2,TRBJ2-4,-,TRBV5-4,TGTGCCAGCAGCCAGGGACTAGCGGGAGGCTTTATGACCAAAAACATTCAGTACTTC,CASSQGLAGGFMTKNIQYF
TRBD2,TRBJ2-7,-,TRBV28,TGTGCCAGCAGCCCGGCTAGCGGTGCCACCTACGAGCAGTACTTC,CASSPASGATYEQYF
TRBD2,TRBJ2-1,-,TRBV4-1,TGCGCCAGCAGCCTCTCCGGGCTAGCGGGAGGGCAAAATGAGCAGTTCTTC,CASSLSGLAGGQNEQFF
TRBD1,TRBJ1-5,-,TRBV29-1,TGCAGCGTGGGACAGGGTGGCAATCAGCCCCAGCATTTT,CSVGQGGNQPQHF
TRBD2,TRBJ2-2,-,TRBV27,TGTGCCAGCAGTTTAGTACTAGCGGTAGCGAACACCGGGGAGCTGTTTTTT,CASSLVLAVANTGELFF
-,TRBJ2-5,-,TRBV7-2,TGTGCCAGCAGCGCTACAGGGTTCGGGGTGAGAACCCAGTACTTC,CASSATGFGVRTQYF